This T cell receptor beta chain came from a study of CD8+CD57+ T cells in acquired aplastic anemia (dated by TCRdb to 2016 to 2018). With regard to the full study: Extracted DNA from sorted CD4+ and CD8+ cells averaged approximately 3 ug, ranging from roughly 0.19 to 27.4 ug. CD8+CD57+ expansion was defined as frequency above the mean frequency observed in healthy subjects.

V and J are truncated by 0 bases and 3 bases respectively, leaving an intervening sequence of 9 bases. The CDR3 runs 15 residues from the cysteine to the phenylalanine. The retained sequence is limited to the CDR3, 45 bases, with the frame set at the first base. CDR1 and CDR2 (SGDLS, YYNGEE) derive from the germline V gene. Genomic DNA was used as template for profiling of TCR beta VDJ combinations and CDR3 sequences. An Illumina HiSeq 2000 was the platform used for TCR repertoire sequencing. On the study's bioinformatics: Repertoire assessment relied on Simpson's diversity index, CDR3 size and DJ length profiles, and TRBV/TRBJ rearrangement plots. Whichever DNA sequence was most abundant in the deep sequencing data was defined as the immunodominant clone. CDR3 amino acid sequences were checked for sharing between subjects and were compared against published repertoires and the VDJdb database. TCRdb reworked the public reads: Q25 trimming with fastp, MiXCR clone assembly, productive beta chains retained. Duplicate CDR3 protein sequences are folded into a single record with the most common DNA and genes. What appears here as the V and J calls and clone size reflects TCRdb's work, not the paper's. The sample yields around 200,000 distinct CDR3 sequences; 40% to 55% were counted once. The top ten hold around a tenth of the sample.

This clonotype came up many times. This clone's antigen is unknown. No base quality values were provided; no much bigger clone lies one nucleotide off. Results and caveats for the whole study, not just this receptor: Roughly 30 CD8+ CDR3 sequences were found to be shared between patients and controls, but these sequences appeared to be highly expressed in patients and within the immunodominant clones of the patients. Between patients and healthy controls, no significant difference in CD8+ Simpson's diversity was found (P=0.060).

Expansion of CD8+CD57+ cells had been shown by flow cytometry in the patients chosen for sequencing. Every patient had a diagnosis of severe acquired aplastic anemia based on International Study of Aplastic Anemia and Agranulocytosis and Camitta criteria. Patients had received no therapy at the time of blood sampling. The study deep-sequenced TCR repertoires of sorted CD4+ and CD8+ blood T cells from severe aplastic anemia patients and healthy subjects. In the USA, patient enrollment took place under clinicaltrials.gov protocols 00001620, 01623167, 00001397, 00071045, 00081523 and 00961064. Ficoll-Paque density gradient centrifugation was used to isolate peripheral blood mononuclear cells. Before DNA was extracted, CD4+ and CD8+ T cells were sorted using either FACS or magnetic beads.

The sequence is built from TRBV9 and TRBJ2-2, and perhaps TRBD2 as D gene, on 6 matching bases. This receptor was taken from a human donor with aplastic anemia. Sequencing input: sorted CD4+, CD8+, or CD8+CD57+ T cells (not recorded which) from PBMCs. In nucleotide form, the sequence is TGTGCCAGCAGCGTAGCCCGGGGGTACACCGGGGAGCTGTTTTTT. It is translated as CASSVARGYTGELFF.